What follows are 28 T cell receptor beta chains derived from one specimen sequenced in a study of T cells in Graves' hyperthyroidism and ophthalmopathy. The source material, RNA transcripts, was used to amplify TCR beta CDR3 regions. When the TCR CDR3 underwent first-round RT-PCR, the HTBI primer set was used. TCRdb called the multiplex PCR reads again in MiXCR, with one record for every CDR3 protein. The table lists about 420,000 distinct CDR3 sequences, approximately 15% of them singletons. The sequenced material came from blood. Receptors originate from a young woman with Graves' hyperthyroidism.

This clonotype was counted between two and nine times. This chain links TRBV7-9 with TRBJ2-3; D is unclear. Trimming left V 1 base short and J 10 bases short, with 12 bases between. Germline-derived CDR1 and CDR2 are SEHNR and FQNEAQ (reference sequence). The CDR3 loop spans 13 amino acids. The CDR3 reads CASSLDPRRAQYF. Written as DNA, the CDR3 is TGTGCCAGCAGCTTAGACCCACGAAGGGCGCAGTATTTT.

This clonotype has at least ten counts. CDR3 residues: CASSLDPLGGQGPQYF. CDR3 DNA sequence: TGTGCCAGCAGCTTAGACCCCCTGGGGGGACAGGGGCCCCAGTACTTC. The chain carries TRBV11-2 and TRBJ2-5; TRBD1 aligns across 10 bases. The J segment lost 9 bases and the V segment lost 0 bases, leaving 10 bases of the junction unmatched. Per the germline V gene, CDR1 is SGHAT and CDR2 is FQNNGV. The CDR3 has 16 amino acids.

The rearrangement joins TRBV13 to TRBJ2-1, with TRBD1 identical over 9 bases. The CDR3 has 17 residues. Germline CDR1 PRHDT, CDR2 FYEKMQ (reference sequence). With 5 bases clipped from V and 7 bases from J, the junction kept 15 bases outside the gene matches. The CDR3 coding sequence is TGTGCCAGCAGCGTAGACCCCGGGACAGGGATCGTAAATGAGCAGTTCTTC. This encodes CASSVDPGTGIVNEQFF.

This chain's CDR3 is CASSQDLGASYNEQFF. CDR3 DNA sequence: TGCGCCAGCAGCCAAGATCTGGGGGCTTCCTACAATGAGCAGTTCTTC. The chain has TRBV4-1 and TRBJ2-1; possible D gene TRBD1, 6 bases. Germline loops: CDR1 MGHRA, CDR2 YSYEKL. Trimming shortened V by 0 bases and J by 1 base, and 10 bases separated the two germline ends. The CDR3 consists of 16 residues.

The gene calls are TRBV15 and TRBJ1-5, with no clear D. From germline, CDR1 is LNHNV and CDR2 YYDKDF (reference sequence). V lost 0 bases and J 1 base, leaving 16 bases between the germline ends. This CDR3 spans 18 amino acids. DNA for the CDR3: TGTGCCACCAGCAGAGATCTTAAAGAGGGAGGGAGCAATCAGCCCCAGCATTTT. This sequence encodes CATSRDLKEGGSNQPQHF.

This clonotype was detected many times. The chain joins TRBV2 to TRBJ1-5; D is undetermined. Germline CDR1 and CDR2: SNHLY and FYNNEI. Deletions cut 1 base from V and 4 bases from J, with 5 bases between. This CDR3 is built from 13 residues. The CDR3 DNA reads TGTGCCAGCAGTGAAGAAAAGAATCAGCCCCAGCATTTT. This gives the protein CASSEEKNQPQHF.

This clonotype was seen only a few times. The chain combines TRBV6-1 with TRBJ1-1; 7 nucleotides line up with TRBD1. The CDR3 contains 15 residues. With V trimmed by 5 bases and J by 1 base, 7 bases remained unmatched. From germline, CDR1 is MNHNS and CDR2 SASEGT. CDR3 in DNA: TGTGCCAGCAGTTACCGCAGACAGGGGAACACTGAAGCTTTCTTT. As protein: CASSYRRQGNTEAFF.

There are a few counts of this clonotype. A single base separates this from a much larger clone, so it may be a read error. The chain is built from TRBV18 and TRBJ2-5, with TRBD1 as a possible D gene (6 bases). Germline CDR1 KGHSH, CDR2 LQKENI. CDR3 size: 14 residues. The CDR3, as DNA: TGTGCCAGCCCACCTCGGGACACCCAAGAGACCCAGTACTTC. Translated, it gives CASPPRDTQETQYF.

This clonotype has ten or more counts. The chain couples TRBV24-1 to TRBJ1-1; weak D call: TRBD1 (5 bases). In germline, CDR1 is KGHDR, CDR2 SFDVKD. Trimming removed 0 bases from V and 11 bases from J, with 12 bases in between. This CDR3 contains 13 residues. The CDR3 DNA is TGTGCCACCAGTGATTTGCGGGGGGAGCACGCTTTCTTT. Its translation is CATSDLRGEHAFF.

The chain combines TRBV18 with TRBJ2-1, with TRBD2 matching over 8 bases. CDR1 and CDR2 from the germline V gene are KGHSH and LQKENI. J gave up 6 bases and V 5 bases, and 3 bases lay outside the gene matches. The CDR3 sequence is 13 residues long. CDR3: CASSSTSGNEQFF. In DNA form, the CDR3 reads TGTGCCAGCTCATCAACTAGCGGCAATGAGCAGTTCTTC. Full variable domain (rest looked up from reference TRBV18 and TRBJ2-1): NAGVMQNPRHLVRRRGQEARLRCSPMKGHSHVYWYRQLPEEGLKFMVYLQKENIIDESGMPKERFSAEFPKEGPSILRIQQVVRGDSAAYFCASSSTSGNEQFFGPGTRLTVL.

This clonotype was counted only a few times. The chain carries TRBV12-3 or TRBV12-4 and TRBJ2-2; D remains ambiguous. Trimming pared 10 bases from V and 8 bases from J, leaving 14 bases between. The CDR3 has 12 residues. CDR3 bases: TGTGCCACCAATTATGTAACTGGGGAGCTGTTTTTT. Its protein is CATNYVTGELFF.

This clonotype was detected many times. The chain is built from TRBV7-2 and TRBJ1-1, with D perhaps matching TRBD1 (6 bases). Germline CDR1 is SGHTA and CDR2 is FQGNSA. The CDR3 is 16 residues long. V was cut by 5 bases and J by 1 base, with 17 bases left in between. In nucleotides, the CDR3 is TGTGCCAGCAGCCCCAATAGGGGGGGAGAGAACACTGAAGCTTTCTTT. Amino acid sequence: CASSPNRGGENTEAFF.

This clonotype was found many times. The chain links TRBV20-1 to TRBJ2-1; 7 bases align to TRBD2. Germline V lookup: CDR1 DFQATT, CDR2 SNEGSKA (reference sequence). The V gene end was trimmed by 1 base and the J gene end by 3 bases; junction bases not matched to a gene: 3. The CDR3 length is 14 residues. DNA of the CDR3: TGCAGTGCTAGAGCCGGACTAGACTACAATGAGCAGTTCTTC. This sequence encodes CSARAGLDYNEQFF.

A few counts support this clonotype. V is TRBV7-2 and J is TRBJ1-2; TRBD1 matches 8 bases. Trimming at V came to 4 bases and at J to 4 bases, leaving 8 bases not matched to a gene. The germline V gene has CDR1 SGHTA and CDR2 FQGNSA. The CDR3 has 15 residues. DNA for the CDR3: TGTGCCAGCAGCTCACAGGACAGGGTGCGCTATGGCTACACCTTC. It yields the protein CASSSQDRVRYGYTF.

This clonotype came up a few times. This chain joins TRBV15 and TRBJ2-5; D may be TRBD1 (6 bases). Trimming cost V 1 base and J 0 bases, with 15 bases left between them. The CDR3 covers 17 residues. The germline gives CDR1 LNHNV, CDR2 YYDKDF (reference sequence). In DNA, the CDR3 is TGTGCCACCAGCAGAGGACTGGGACACCGGTACCAAGAGACCCAGTACTTC. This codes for CATSRGLGHRYQETQYF.

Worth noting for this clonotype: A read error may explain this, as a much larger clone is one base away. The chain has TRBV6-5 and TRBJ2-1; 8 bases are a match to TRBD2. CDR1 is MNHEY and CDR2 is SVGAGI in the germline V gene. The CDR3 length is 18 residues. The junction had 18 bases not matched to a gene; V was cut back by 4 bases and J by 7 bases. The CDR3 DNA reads TGTGCCAGCAGTTCCATCTTCCCGGGACTAGGACAAATGAATGAGCAGTTCTTC. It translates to CASSSIFPGLGQMNEQFF.

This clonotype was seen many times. The CDR3 coding sequence is TGCGCCAGCAGATGGGTAGGCACTGAAGCTTTCTTT. This gives the protein CASRWVGTEAFF. The genes are TRBV4-1 and TRBJ1-1; no reliable D call. The ends were cut back, 6 bases at V and 4 bases at J, with 9 bases in the middle. The CDR3 has 12 residues. In germline, CDR1 is MGHRA, CDR2 YSYEKL.

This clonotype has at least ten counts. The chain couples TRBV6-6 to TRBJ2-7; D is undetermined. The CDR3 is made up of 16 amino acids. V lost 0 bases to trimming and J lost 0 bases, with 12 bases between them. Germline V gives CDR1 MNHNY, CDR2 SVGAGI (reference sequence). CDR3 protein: CASSYSAAGFSYEQYF. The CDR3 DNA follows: TGTGCCAGCAGTTACTCGGCGGCAGGATTCTCCTACGAGCAGTACTTC.

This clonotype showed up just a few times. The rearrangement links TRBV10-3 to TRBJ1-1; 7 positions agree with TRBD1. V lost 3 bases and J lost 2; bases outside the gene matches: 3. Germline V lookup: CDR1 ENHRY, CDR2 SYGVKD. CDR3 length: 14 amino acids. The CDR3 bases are TGTGCCATCAGTGAAGGACAGGCAAACACTGAAGCTTTCTTT. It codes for CAISEGQANTEAFF.

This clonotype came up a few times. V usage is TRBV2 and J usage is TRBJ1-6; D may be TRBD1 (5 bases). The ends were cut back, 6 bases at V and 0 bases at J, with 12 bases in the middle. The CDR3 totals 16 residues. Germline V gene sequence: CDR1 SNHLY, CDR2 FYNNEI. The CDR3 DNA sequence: TGTGCCAGCAGGGTGGACACGAGCTCCTATAATTCACCCCTCCACTTT. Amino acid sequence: CASRVDTSSYNSPLHF.

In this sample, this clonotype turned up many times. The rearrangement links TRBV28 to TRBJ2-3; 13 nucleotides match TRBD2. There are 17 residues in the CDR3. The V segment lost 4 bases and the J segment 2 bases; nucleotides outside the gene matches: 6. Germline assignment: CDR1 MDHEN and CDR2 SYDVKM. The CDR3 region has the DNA TGTGCCAGCAGTTCGACCACTAGCGGGAGGGCCACAGATACGCAGTATTTT. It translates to CASSSTTSGRATDTQYF.

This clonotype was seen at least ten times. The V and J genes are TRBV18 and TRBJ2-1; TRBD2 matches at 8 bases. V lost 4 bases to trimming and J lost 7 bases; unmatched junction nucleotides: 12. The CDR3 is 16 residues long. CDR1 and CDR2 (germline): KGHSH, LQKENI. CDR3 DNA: TGTGCCAGCTCACTTAGGACCGGGACTAGACCGAATGAGCAGTTCTTC. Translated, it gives CASSLRTGTRPNEQFF.

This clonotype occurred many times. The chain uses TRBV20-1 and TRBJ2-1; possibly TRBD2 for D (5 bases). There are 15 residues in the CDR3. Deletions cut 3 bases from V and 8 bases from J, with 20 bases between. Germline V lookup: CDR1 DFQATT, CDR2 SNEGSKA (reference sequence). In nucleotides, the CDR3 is TGCAGTGCTAGGCAAGTGTTTGAGCGGAGTGATGAGCAGTTCTTC. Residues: CSARQVFERSDEQFF.

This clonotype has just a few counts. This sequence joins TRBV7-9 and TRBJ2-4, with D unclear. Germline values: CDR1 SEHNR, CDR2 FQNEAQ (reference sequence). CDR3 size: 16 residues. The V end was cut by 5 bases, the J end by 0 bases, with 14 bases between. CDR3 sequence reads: CASSPVAEIAKNIQYF. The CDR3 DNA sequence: TGTGCCAGCAGCCCGGTGGCGGAAATAGCCAAAAACATTCAGTACTTC.

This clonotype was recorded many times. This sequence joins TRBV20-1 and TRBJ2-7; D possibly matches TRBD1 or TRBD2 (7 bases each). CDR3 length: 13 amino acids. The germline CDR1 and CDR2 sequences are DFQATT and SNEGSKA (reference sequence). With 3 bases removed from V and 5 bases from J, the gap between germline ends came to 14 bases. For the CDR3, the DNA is TGCAGTGCTAGTGGGGAGGGGGCGAACGAGCAGTACTTC. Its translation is CSASGEGANEQYF.

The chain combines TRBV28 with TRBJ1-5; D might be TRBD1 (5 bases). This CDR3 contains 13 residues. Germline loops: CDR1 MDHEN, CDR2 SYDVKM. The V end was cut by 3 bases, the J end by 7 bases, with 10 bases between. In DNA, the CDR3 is TGTGCCAGCAGTTTCGGGGGTGGGCAGCCCCAGCATTTT. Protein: CASSFGGGQPQHF.

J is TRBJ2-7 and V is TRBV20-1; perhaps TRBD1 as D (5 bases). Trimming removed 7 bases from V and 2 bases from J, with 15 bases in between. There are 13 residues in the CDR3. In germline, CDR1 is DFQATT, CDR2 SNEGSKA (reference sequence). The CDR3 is CSVQGAGTYEQYF. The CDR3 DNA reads TGCAGTGTACAAGGGGCTGGAACCTACGAGCAGTACTTC.

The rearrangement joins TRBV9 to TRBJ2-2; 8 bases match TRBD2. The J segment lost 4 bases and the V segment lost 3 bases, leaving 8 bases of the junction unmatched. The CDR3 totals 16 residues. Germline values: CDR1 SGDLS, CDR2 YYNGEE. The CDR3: CASSGGLVRSTGELFF. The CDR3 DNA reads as TGTGCCAGCAGCGGGGGACTAGTTCGGAGCACCGGGGAGCTGTTTTTT. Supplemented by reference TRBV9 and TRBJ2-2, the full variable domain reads DSGVTQTPKHLITATGQRVTLRCSPRSGDLSVYWYQQSLDQGLQFLIQYYNGEERAKGNILERFSAQQFPDLHSELNLSSLELGDSALYFCASSGGLVRSTGELFFGEGSRLTVL.